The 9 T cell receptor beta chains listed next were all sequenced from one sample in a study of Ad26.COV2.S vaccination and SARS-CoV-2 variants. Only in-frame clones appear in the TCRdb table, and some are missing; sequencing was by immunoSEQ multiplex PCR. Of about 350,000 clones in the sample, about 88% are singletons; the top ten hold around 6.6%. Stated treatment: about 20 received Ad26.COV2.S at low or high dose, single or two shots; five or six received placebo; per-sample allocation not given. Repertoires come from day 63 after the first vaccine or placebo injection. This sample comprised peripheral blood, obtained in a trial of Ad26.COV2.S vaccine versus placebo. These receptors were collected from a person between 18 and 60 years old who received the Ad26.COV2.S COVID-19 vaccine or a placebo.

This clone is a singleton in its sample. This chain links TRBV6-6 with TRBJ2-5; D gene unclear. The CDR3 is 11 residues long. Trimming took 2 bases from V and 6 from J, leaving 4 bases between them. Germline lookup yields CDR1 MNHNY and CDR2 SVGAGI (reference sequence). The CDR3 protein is CASSYGKTQYF. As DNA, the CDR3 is TGTGCCAGCAGTTACGGAAAGACCCAGTACTTC.

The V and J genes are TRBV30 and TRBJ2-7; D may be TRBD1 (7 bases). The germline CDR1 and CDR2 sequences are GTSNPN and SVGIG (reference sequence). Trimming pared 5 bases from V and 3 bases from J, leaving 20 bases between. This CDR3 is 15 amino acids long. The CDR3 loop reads CAWGLAGGTVYEQYF. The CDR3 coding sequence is TGTGCCTGGGGTCTGGCCGGCGGGACAGTCTACGAGCAGTACTTC.

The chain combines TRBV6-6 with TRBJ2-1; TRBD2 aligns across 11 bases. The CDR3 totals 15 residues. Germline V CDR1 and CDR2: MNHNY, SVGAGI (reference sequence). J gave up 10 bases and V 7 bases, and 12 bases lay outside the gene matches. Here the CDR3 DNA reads TGTGCCAGCACTCTAACTAGCGGGGGCGTGAACGAGCAGTTCTTC. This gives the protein CASTLTSGGVNEQFF.

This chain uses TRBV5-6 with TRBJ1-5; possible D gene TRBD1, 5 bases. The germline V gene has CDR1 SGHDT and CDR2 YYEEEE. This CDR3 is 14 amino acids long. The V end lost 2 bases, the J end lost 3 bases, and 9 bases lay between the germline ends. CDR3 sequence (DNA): TGTGCCAGCAGCTTTCGCGGGGCCAATCAGCCCCAGCATTTT. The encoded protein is CASSFRGANQPQHF.

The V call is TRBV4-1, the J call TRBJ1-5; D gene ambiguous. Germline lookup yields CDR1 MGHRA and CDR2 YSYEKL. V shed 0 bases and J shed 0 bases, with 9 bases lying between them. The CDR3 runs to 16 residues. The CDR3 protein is CASSQDGYNSNQPQHF. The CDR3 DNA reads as TGCGCCAGCAGCCAAGATGGTTATAATAGCAATCAGCCCCAGCATTTT.

The CDR3 DNA reads as TGTGCCTGGAGCGGCTCGGACATTCAGTACTTC. This gives the protein CAWSGSDIQYF. The chain recombines TRBV30 with TRBJ2-4; D is undetermined. Looked up from germline, CDR1 is GTSNPN and CDR2 is SVGIG (reference sequence). V dropped 3 bases and J dropped 8 bases, with 8 bases sitting between them. CDR3 length equals 11 residues.

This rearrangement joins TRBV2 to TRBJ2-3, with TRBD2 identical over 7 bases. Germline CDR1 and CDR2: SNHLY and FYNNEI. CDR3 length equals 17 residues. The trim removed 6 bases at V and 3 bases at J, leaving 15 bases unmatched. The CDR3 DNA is TGTGCCAGCAGCCAGGGCAAGGTAGCGGGCCTTACAGATACGCAGTATTTT. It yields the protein CASSQGKVAGLTDTQYF.

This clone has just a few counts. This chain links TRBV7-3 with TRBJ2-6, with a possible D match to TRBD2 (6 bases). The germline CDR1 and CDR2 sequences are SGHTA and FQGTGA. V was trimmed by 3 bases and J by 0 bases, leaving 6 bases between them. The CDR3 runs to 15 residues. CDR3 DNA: TGTGCCAGCAGCTTCGGGGGCTCTGGGGCCAACGTCCTGACTTTC. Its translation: CASSFGGSGANVLTF. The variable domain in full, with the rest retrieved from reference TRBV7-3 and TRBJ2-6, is GAGVSQTPSNKVTEKGKYVELRCDPISGHTALYWYRQSLGQGPEFLIYFQGTGAADDSGLPNDRFFAVRPEGSVSTLKIQRTERGDSAVYLCASSFGGSGANVLTFGAGSRLTVL.

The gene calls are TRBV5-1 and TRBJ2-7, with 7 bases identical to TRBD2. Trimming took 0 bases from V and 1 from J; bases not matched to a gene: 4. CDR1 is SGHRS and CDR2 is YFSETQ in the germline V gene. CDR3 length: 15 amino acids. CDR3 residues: CASSLANGGSYEQYF. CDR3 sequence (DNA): TGCGCCAGCAGCTTGGCCAACGGGGGGTCCTACGAGCAGTACTTC. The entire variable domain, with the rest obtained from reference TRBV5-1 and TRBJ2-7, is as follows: KAGVTQTPRYLIKTRGQQVTLSCSPISGHRSVSWYQQTPGQGLQFLFEYFSETQRNKGNFPGRFSGRQFSNSRSEMNVSTLELGDSALYLCASSLANGGSYEQYFGPGTRLTVT.